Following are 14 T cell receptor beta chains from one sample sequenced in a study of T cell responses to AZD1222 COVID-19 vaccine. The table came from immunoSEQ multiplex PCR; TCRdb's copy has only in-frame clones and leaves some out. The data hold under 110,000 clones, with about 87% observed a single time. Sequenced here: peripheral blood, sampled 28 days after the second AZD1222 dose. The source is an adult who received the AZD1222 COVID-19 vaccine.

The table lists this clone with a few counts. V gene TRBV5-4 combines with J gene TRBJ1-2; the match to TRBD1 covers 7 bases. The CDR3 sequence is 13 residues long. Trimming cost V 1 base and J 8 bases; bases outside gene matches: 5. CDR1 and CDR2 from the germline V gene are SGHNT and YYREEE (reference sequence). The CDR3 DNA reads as TGTGCCAGCAGCTTGACAGGGGTAGGAGGCTACACCTTC. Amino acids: CASSLTGVGGYTF.

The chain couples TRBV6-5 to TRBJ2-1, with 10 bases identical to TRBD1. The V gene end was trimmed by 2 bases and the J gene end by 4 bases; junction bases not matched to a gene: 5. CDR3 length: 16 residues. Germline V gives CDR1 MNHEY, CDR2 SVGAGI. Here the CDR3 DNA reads TGTGCCAGCAGTTACCGGGACAGGGGACTATACAATGAGCAGTTCTTC. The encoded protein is CASSYRDRGLYNEQFF.

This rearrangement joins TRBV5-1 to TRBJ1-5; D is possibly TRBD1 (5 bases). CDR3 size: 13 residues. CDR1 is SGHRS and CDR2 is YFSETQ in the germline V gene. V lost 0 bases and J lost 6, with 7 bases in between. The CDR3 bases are TGCGCCAGCAGCTTGGAAGGGGTTCAGCCCCAGCATTTT. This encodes CASSLEGVQPQHF.

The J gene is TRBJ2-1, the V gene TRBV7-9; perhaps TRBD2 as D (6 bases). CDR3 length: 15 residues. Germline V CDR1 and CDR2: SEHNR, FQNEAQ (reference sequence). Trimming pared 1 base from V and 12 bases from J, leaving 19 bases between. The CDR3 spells CASSLVMAGKQRQFF. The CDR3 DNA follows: TGTGCCAGCAGCTTAGTCATGGCGGGGAAGCAGCGGCAGTTCTTC.

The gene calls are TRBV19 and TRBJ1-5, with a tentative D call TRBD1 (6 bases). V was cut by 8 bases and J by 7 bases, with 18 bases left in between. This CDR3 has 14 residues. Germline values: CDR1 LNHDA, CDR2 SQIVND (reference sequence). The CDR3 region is CASCSGGGGQPQHF. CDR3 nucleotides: TGTGCCAGTTGTTCCGGCGGGGGCGGGCAGCCCCAGCATTTT.

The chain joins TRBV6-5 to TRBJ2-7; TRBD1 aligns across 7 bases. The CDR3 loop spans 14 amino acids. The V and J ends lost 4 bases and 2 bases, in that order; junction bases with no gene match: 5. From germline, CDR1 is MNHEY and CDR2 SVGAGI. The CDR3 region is CASSFGQDAYEQYF. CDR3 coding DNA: TGTGCCAGCAGTTTTGGACAGGACGCCTACGAGCAGTACTTC.

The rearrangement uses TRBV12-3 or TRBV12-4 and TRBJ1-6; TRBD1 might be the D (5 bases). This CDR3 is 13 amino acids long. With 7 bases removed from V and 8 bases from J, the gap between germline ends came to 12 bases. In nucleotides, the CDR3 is TGTGCCAGCATGGGGGTTCGGGATTCACCCCTCCACTTT. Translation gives CASMGVRDSPLHF.

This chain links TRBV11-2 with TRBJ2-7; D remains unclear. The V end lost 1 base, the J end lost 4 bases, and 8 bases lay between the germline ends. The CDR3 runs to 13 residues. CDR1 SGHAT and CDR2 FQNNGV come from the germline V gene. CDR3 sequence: CASSLVGLYEQYF. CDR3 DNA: TGTGCCAGCAGCTTAGTGGGGTTATACGAGCAGTACTTC. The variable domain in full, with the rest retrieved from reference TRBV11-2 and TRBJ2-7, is EAGVAQSPRYKIIEKRQSVAFWCNPISGHATLYWYQQILGQGPKLLIQFQNNGVVDDSQLPKDRFSAERLKGVDSTLKIQPAKLEDSAVYLCASSLVGLYEQYFGPGTRLTVT.

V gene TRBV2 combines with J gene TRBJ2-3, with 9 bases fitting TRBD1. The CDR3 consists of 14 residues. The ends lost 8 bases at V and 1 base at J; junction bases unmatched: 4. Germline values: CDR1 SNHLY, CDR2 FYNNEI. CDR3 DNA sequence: TGTGCCAGCTTCCGGGACAGGGGCACAGATACGCAGTATTTT. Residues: CASFRDRGTDTQYF.

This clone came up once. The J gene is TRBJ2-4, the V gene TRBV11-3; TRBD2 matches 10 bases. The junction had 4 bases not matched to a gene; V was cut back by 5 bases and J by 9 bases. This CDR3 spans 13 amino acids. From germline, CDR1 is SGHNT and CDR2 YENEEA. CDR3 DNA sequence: TGTGCCAGCAGCCTAGCGGGAGTGGGCATTCAGTACTTC. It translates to CASSLAGVGIQYF. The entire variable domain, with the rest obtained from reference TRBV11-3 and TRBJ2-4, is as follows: EAGVVQSPRYKIIEKKQPVAFWCNPISGHNTLYWYLQNLGQGPELLIRYENEEAVDDSQLPKDRFSAERLKGVDSTLKIQPAELGDSAVYLCASSLAGVGIQYFGAGTRLSVL.

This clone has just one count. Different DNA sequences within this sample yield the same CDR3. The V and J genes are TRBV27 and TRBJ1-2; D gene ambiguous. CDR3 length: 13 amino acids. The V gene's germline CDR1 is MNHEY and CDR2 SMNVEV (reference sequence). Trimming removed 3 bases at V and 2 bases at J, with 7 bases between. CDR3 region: CASSLRQNYGYTF. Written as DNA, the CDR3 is TGTGCCAGCAGTTTGAGGCAGAACTATGGCTACACCTTC.

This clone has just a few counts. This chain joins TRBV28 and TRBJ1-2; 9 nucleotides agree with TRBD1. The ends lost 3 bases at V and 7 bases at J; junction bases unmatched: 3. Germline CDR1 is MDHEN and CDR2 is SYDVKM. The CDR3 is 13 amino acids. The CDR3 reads CASSLTGGVGYTF. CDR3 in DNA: TGTGCCAGCAGTTTGACAGGGGGGGTTGGCTACACCTTC.

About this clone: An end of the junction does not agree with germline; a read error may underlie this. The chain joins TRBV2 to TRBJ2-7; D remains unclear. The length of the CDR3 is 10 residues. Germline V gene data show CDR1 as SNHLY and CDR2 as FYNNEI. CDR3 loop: CASSEQDKGF. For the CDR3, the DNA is TGTGCCAGCAGTGAACAGGATAAAGGCTTC.

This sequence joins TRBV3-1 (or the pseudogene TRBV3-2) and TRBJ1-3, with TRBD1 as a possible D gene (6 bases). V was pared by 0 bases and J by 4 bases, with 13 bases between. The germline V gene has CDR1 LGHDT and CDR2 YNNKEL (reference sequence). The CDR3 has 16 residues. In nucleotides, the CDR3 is TGTGCCAGCAGCCAAGATCCAGGGACATTGGGAAACACCATATATTTT. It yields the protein CASSQDPGTLGNTIYF.